This entry lists 25 T cell receptor beta chains sequenced from one sample in a study of T cells expressing NK-cell markers. No DNA is given; TCRdb re-called the 5' RACE reads and lists each CDR3 protein once. Its clone listing holds a few hundred thousand distinct CDR3 sequences. Specimen: blood T cells: a sorted CD56 or NKG2C T cell subset, CD4+ or CD8+ T cells, or bulk PBMC T cells (not recorded which). The source is a man aged 18 to 35 in good health.

The chain carries TRBV12-3 or TRBV12-4 and TRBJ2-3; lacking DNA, the TRBD1 call made by TCRdb goes unchecked. The CDR3 has 13 residues. This CDR3 is CASRSTGSDTQYF.

The rearrangement joins TRBV10-3 to TRBJ2-3; the TCRdb D gene call, TRBD2, has no DNA to confirm it. The germline gives CDR1 ENHRY, CDR2 SYGVKD. The CDR3 is made up of 14 amino acids. This chain's CDR3 is CAISGTSVPDTQYF.

The chain joins TRBV5-1 to TRBJ2-5; TCRdb returns TRBD2, unconfirmable since there is no DNA. Germline values: CDR1 SGHRS, CDR2 YFSETQ. CDR3 length: 17 residues. CDR3 amino acids: CASNEQTSGPDSETQYF.

The chain employs TRBV5-5 and TRBJ2-3; the D call from TCRdb, TRBD1, cannot be confirmed without DNA. Germline lookup yields CDR1 SGHKS and CDR2 YYEKEE (reference sequence). This CDR3 has 14 amino acids. CDR3 residues: CASRDRGWTDTQYF.

The V gene is TRBV7-2, the J gene TRBJ2-3; TCRdb proposes TRBD1, but this gene call is untestable without DNA. The CDR3 length is 16 residues. CDR1 and CDR2 from the germline V gene are SGHTA and FQGNSA. The CDR3 reads CASSPTPGLATDTQYF.

The rearrangement joins TRBV12-3 or TRBV12-4 to TRBJ2-1; the D call from TCRdb, TRBD2, cannot be confirmed without DNA. The CDR3 covers 19 residues. CDR3 sequence: CASSFGERSGHVPYNEQFF.

CDR3 residues: CASSLDTGGRYNEQFF. The J gene is TRBJ2-1, the V gene TRBV5-1; absent DNA, TCRdb's TRBD2 call cannot be checked. Germline assignment: CDR1 SGHRS and CDR2 YFSETQ. This CDR3 spans 16 amino acids.

The chain couples TRBV4-1 to TRBJ2-1; TCRdb names TRBD2, which stays unverified in the absence of DNA. Germline V gives CDR1 MGHRA, CDR2 YSYEKL. This CDR3 is built from 17 residues. CDR3 sequence: CASSRPIAGRRYNEQFF.

The V and J genes are TRBV12-3 or TRBV12-4 and TRBJ2-3. The CDR3 runs 14 residues. The CDR3 here is CASTATASTDTQYF.

The chain employs TRBV6-2 or TRBV6-3 and TRBJ2-1; lacking DNA, the TRBD1 call made by TCRdb goes unchecked. Germline values: CDR1 MNHEY, CDR2 SVGEGT. CDR3 length equals 13 residues. The chain's CDR3 is CASSYSGTPTSLF.

The chain joins TRBV20-1 to TRBJ2-1. The CDR3 contains 13 residues. Germline V lookup: CDR1 DFQATT, CDR2 SNEGSKA (reference sequence). The CDR3 loop is CSAYASGYNEQFF.

The V and J genes are TRBV20-1 and TRBJ2-2; TCRdb returns TRBD1, unconfirmable since there is no DNA. Germline CDR1 reads DFQATT; CDR2 reads SNEGSKA (reference sequence). The CDR3 has 16 residues. The CDR3 loop is CSARSGTAWSTGELFF.

This sequence joins TRBV20-1 and TRBJ2-3; the D call of TRBD2 rests on TCRdb alone, since no DNA is present to check it. The CDR3 loop spans 14 amino acids. Germline values: CDR1 DFQATT, CDR2 SNEGSKA (reference sequence). The CDR3 protein is CSAREEGSHDTQYF.

The chain joins TRBV15 to TRBJ2-1; the TRBD1 assignment by TCRdb is unverifiable without DNA. This CDR3 region has 12 residues. From germline, CDR1 is LNHNV and CDR2 YYDKDF (reference sequence). This chain's CDR3 is CATSREGGEQFF.

The chain links TRBV5-1 to TRBJ2-3; TCRdb picks TRBD2, but there is no DNA to check that call. Germline V lookup: CDR1 SGHRS, CDR2 YFSETQ. The CDR3 has 16 amino acids. The CDR3 region is CASSYEGTSGGDTQYF.

The chain is built from TRBV5-1 and TRBJ2-2; TCRdb lists TRBD2, though no DNA is available to test this call. Looked up from germline, CDR1 is SGHRS and CDR2 is YFSETQ. The CDR3 consists of 18 residues. The CDR3 protein is CASSLFPSGRAAAGELFF. The entire variable domain, with the rest obtained from reference TRBV5-1 and TRBJ2-2, is as follows: KAGVTQTPRYLIKTRGQQVTLSCSPISGHRSVSWYQQTPGQGLQFLFEYFSETQRNKGNFPGRFSGRQFSNSRSEMNVSTLELGDSALYLCASSLFPSGRAAAGELFFGEGSRLTVL.

The chain links TRBV28 to TRBJ2-7; TCRdb's D call, TRBD2, is unchecked because there is no DNA. This CDR3 has 18 amino acids. In germline, CDR1 is MDHEN, CDR2 SYDVKM. The CDR3 reads CASLTLWDPSSSFYEQYF.

V is TRBV20-1 and J is TRBJ2-5; there is no DNA to check the TCRdb D call of TRBD1. This CDR3 region has 13 residues. The germline CDR1 and CDR2 sequences are DFQATT and SNEGSKA (reference sequence). CDR3 region: CSATLGGWETQYF.

The V call is TRBV24-1, the J call TRBJ2-1; TCRdb picks TRBD2, but there is no DNA to check that call. The CDR3 covers 16 residues. CDR1 is KGHDR and CDR2 is SFDVKD in the germline V gene. The CDR3 protein is CATSDLPGSPAREQFF.

The chain has TRBV6-2 or TRBV6-3 and TRBJ2-1; TCRdb proposes TRBD1, but this gene call is untestable without DNA. CDR1 is MNHEY, CDR2 SVGEGT, per germline. CDR3 length: 15 residues. CDR3 amino acids: CASSYSQGGGNEQFF.

The chain links TRBV12-3 or TRBV12-4 to TRBJ1-1. The CDR3 loop spans 16 amino acids. This CDR3 reads CASSLGAGGWNTEAFF.

The chain uses TRBV7-9 and TRBJ2-2; TCRdb calls TRBD1, which cannot be checked without DNA. Germline CDR1 SEHNR, CDR2 FQNEAQ (reference sequence). The CDR3 runs to 15 residues. CDR3 region: CASSPGTGLAGELFF.

The chain recombines TRBV20-1 with TRBJ2-1; TCRdb picks TRBD2, but there is no DNA to check that call. The CDR3 sequence is 16 residues long. Germline V gives CDR1 DFQATT, CDR2 SNEGSKA (reference sequence). The chain's CDR3 is CSAREGGREVSGEQFF.

The rearrangement links TRBV29-1 to TRBJ2-3; the D gene TCRdb calls, TRBD1, cannot be checked with no DNA. The CDR3 is 11 amino acids. Germline CDR1 SQVTM, CDR2 ANQGSEA. CDR3 sequence reads: CSAGTGDTQYF.

This chain uses TRBV25-1 with TRBJ1-2. CDR1 and CDR2 from the germline V gene are MGHDK and SYGVNS. CDR3 length: 11 residues. The CDR3 region is CASMDGRGYTF.